The 32 T cell receptor beta chains listed next were all sequenced from one sample in a study of T cells in Graves' hyperthyroidism and ophthalmopathy. Template material for amplifying TCR beta CDR3 regions consisted of RNA transcripts. The study used the HTBI primer set for a first-round RT-PCR of the TCR CDR3. TCRdb re-derived calls from the multiplex PCR reads in MiXCR, one entry per CDR3 protein. The data show around 350,000 distinct CDR3 sequences, approximately 18% seen once. Sequencing was carried out using blood. Receptors originate from a woman aged 25-40 years with Graves' hyperthyroidism that later progressed to Graves' ophthalmopathy.

Many counts were recorded for this clonotype. This CDR3 reads CASSQNMNTEAFF. The CDR3 region has the DNA TGTGCCAGCAGCCAGAACATGAACACTGAAGCTTTCTTT. The chain uses TRBV3-1 and TRBJ1-1; unclear D gene. V gave up 3 bases and J gave up 0 bases, with 5 bases separating them. Germline loops: CDR1 LGHDT, CDR2 YNNKEL (reference sequence). The CDR3 is 13 residues long.

For this clonotype: Since a much larger clone is just one base distant, this may be a read error. This sequence joins TRBV28 and TRBJ2-5, with TRBD2 matching over 7 bases. CDR1 and CDR2 from the germline V gene are MDHEN and SYDVKM. This CDR3 has 15 amino acids. V shed 5 bases, J shed 2 bases, and the junction held 8 bases outside the gene matches. The CDR3 sequence: CASSPRTSVQETQYF. The CDR3 DNA sequence: TGTGCCAGCAGTCCCAGGACTAGTGTACAAGAGACCCAGTACTTC.

This clonotype was seen at least ten times. The J gene is TRBJ2-1, the V gene TRBV20-1; 8 nucleotides line up with TRBD1. Germline loops: CDR1 DFQATT, CDR2 SNEGSKA (reference sequence). J was trimmed by 4 bases and V by 3 bases; bases with no gene match: 11. This CDR3 has 16 amino acids. The CDR3: CSARPLGQGPYNEQFF. CDR3 coding DNA: TGCAGTGCTAGGCCTTTAGGACAGGGACCATACAATGAGCAGTTCTTC.

This clonotype occurred many times. The V call is TRBV18, the J call TRBJ2-1; TRBD2 matches 8 bases. The CDR3 is 15 residues long. V was pared by 6 bases and J by 8 bases, with 12 bases of the junction left unmatched. Germline-derived CDR1 and CDR2 are KGHSH and LQKENI. As DNA, the CDR3 is TGTGCCAGCTCCCCAGAGCGGGGGATTCAGGATGAGCAGTTCTTC. Residues: CASSPERGIQDEQFF.

This clonotype has more than one count but fewer than ten. The rearrangement joins TRBV19 to TRBJ1-1, with 7 bases identical to TRBD1. The germline V gene has CDR1 LNHDA and CDR2 SQIVND (reference sequence). This CDR3 has 16 residues. J gave up 3 bases and V 5 bases, and 12 bases lay outside the gene matches. CDR3 region: CASSEGQTRGYTEAFF. The CDR3 coding sequence is TGTGCCAGTAGTGAGGGACAGACTCGGGGCTACACTGAAGCTTTCTTT.

This clonotype has a count of ten or more. The gene calls are TRBV9 and TRBJ2-7; D is perhaps TRBD1 or TRBD2 (5 bases each). Germline CDR1 and CDR2: SGDLS and YYNGEE. V was pared by 0 bases and J by 7 bases, with 17 bases between. This CDR3 spans 15 amino acids. The CDR3 sequence: CASSVEAAWGREQYF. The CDR3 DNA follows: TGTGCCAGCAGCGTAGAAGCGGCGTGGGGCCGGGAGCAGTACTTC.

This clonotype was detected many times. The rearrangement links TRBV27 to TRBJ2-1; 9 bases align to TRBD2. This CDR3 spans 15 amino acids. Germline CDR1 MNHEY, CDR2 SMNVEV (reference sequence). The J segment lost 3 bases and the V segment lost 3 bases, leaving 3 bases of the junction unmatched. CDR3 in amino acids: CASSLRREGYNEQFF. The CDR3 DNA sequence: TGTGCCAGCAGTTTGCGGCGGGAGGGCTACAATGAGCAGTTCTTC.

The chain combines TRBV19 with TRBJ1-2, with D tentatively TRBD1 (5 bases). The CDR3 runs 14 residues. The germline V gene has CDR1 LNHDA and CDR2 SQIVND (reference sequence). V was cut by 5 bases and J by 8 bases, with 18 bases left in between. The CDR3 bases are TGTGCCAGTAGTGCCGGGGCTGGAAGGGGCGGCTACACCTTC. Translation gives CASSAGAGRGGYTF.

This clonotype was seen repeatedly, ten times or more. The chain has TRBV18 and TRBJ2-3; D is tentatively TRBD1 or TRBD2 (5 bases each). Deletions cut 2 bases from V and 1 base from J, with 22 bases between. Germline V gives CDR1 KGHSH, CDR2 LQKENI. The CDR3 consists of 19 residues. CDR3 nucleotide sequence: TGTGCCAGCTCACCAATCACGGGAAGGGGCTCGATTCGCACAGATACGCAGTATTTT. It yields the protein CASSPITGRGSIRTDTQYF.

This clonotype has just a few counts. The chain uses TRBV20-1 and TRBJ2-5, with TRBD2 as a possible D gene (6 bases). Germline loops: CDR1 DFQATT, CDR2 SNEGSKA (reference sequence). V lost 0 bases to trimming and J lost 5 bases, with 13 bases between them. The CDR3 is made up of 14 amino acids. The chain's CDR3 is CSARDRRALETQYF. The CDR3 DNA reads TGCAGTGCTAGAGATCGGAGGGCGTTGGAGACCCAGTACTTC.

This clonotype was detected many times. The chain uses TRBV11-2 and TRBJ2-1; maybe TRBD2 (5 bases). Trimming pared 5 bases from V and 4 bases from J, leaving 18 bases between. The CDR3 is made up of 16 amino acids. CDR1 and CDR2 (germline): SGHAT, FQNNGV. The CDR3 spells CASSRYMAGPYNEQFF. The CDR3 bases are TGTGCCAGCAGCCGGTACATGGCGGGTCCGTACAATGAGCAGTTCTTC.

On this clonotype itself: A much bigger clone sits one base away, suggesting this may be a read error. V is TRBV11-2 and J is TRBJ1-1, with 7 nucleotides matching TRBD1. J was trimmed by 9 bases and V by 6 bases; bases with no gene match: 19. Germline CDR1 SGHAT, CDR2 FQNNGV. This CDR3 has 16 residues. The CDR3 DNA reads TGTGCCAGCAGGACGGTCTCAGGGGGAAGGATTCTAAAAGCTTTCTTT. It yields the protein CASRTVSGGRILKAFF.

This clonotype was seen only a few times. CDR3 protein: CASSMTGLETQYF. CDR3 sequence (DNA): TGTGCCAGTAGTATGACAGGACTAGAGACCCAGTACTTC. This chain uses TRBV19 with TRBJ2-5; D perhaps matches TRBD1 (6 bases). Germline-derived CDR1 and CDR2 are LNHDA and SQIVND (reference sequence). Trimming left V 3 bases short and J 4 bases short, with 9 bases between. This CDR3 region has 13 residues.

This rearrangement joins TRBV20-1 to TRBJ2-3; 8 bases map to TRBD2. The CDR3 loop spans 14 amino acids. The germline CDR1 and CDR2 sequences are DFQATT and SNEGSKA (reference sequence). The ends lost 6 bases at V and 1 base at J; junction bases unmatched: 6. The CDR3 here is CSASVAGRTDTQYF. CDR3 DNA: TGCAGTGCCAGCGTAGCGGGACGCACAGATACGCAGTATTTT.

V is TRBV9 and J is TRBJ1-1, with no clear D. CDR1 is SGDLS, CDR2 YYNGEE, per germline. The CDR3 covers 15 residues. V was pared by 6 bases and J by 1 base, with 16 bases between. The CDR3 bases are TGTGCCAGCACCCCCAACCCCGGCGGGAACACTGAAGCTTTCTTT. Its translation is CASTPNPGGNTEAFF.

This clonotype appeared a few times. V and J are TRBV20-1 and TRBJ2-7; 9 bases line up with TRBD2. The CDR3 loop spans 19 amino acids. Trimming removed 0 bases from V and 3 bases from J; junction bases left unmatched: 18. From germline, CDR1 is DFQATT and CDR2 SNEGSKA (reference sequence). The CDR3 protein is CSAREGRLGLAGPRYEQYF. In nucleotides, the CDR3 is TGCAGTGCTAGAGAGGGTAGATTGGGGCTAGCGGGACCTCGCTACGAGCAGTACTTC.

This clonotype was observed at least ten times. J is TRBJ2-7 and V is TRBV7-2; the D is unclear. This CDR3 has 14 amino acids. Looked up from germline, CDR1 is SGHTA and CDR2 is FQGNSA. Trimming removed 3 bases from V and 0 bases from J, with 9 bases in between. In DNA form, the CDR3 reads TGTGCCAGCAGCTTTAGCTTTAGCTCCTACGAGCAGTACTTC. Its translation is CASSFSFSSYEQYF.

This clonotype was seen ten or more times. Its ends do not fully match the called genes, so a read error is possible. The chain recombines TRBV30 with TRBJ2-7, with D unresolved. Germline V lookup: CDR1 GTSNPN, CDR2 SVGIG (reference sequence). The length of the CDR3 is 11 residues. The CDR3 nucleotides are TGTGCCTGCAGTGCATCCTACGAGCAGTACTTC. This translates into CACSASYEQYF.

The chain combines TRBV19 with TRBJ2-1; D might be TRBD1 or TRBD2, each matching 5 bases. The germline gives CDR1 LNHDA, CDR2 SQIVND (reference sequence). This CDR3 comprises 12 residues. Trimming took off 3 bases at V and 5 bases at J, with 5 bases between the two ends. The DNA for the CDR3 is TGTGCCAGTAGTATGGGGGACAATGAGCAGTTCTTC. Amino acid sequence: CASSMGDNEQFF.

This clonotype was picked up a small number of times. The J gene is TRBJ1-5, the V gene TRBV19; 7 nucleotides line up with TRBD1. The V gene's germline CDR1 is LNHDA and CDR2 SQIVND (reference sequence). The CDR3 spans 13 residues. V trimming: 6 bases; J trimming: 6 bases; junction bases outside the gene matches: 5. CDR3 nucleotides: TGTGCCAGTAGCAGCTACAGGGGTCAGCCCCAGCATTTT. Protein sequence: CASSSYRGQPQHF.

This clonotype showed up many times. The chain uses TRBV18 and TRBJ1-1; D perhaps matches TRBD1 (5 bases). The CDR3 has 13 residues. V gave up 4 bases and J gave up 1 base, with 7 bases separating them. Germline CDR1 reads KGHSH; CDR2 reads LQKENI. The CDR3 reads CASSRQTNTEAFF. The CDR3 DNA reads as TGTGCCAGCTCACGACAGACGAACACTGAAGCTTTCTTT.

This clonotype occurred many times. The rearrangement uses TRBV20-1 and TRBJ1-3; D ambiguous. V was cut by 0 bases and J by 0 bases, with 9 bases left in between. The length of the CDR3 is 15 residues. Germline-derived CDR1 and CDR2 are DFQATT and SNEGSKA (reference sequence). The CDR3 DNA follows: TGCAGTGCTAGAGAGGCCGGGGTCTCTGGAAACACCATATATTTT. It yields the protein CSAREAGVSGNTIYF.

As to this clonotype: An end of the junction does not agree with germline; a read error may underlie this. This rearrangement joins TRBV27 to TRBJ1-1, with D unclear. Germline loops: CDR1 MNHEY, CDR2 SMNVEV (reference sequence). The CDR3 has 13 residues. The CDR3 is CANRGRLNTGAFF. In DNA form, the CDR3 reads TGTGCCAACAGAGGCAGGTTGAACACTGGAGCTTTCTTT.

This clonotype was found a few times. This sequence joins TRBV19 and TRBJ1-1; no clear D. CDR1 LNHDA and CDR2 SQIVND come from the germline V gene (reference sequence). This CDR3 region has 14 residues. V lost 3 bases and J lost 6, with 14 bases in between. DNA of the CDR3: TGTGCCAGTAGTATCGGTTCAGACGTCCCTGAAGCTTTCTTT. The encoded protein is CASSIGSDVPEAFF.

This clonotype was seen at least ten times. V gene TRBV27 combines with J gene TRBJ2-7; TRBD2 aligns across 9 bases. Germline lookup yields CDR1 MNHEY and CDR2 SMNVEV (reference sequence). Trimming removed 7 bases from V and 3 bases from J; junction bases left unmatched: 7. The CDR3 is 14 amino acids. CDR3 residues: CASNPAGGIYEQYF. In nucleotides, the CDR3 is TGTGCCAGCAACCCAGCGGGGGGCATCTACGAGCAGTACTTC.

This clonotype was seen many times. The chain links TRBV6-5 to TRBJ1-2; D gene unclear. The CDR3 length is 15 residues. Germline V gene data show CDR1 as MNHEY and CDR2 as SVGAGI. V lost 0 bases and J 2 bases, leaving 10 bases between the germline ends. The CDR3, as DNA: TGTGCCAGCAGTTACTCGATTGGCAGCAACTATGGCTACACCTTC. This codes for CASSYSIGSNYGYTF.

The table lists this clonotype with a few counts. J is TRBJ2-7 and V is TRBV4-2, with D possibly TRBD1 on 6 matching bases. The CDR3 contains 16 residues. Trimming took 0 bases from V and 0 from J, leaving 12 bases between them. The germline V gene has CDR1 LGHNA and CDR2 YNFKEQ. The DNA of the CDR3 is TGTGCCAGCAGCCAAGAGGGGGCGGGTAGCTCCTACGAGCAGTACTTC. Encoded protein: CASSQEGAGSSYEQYF.

This clonotype was recorded at least ten times. The rearrangement links TRBV7-8 to TRBJ1-5; possible D gene TRBD1, 5 bases. Trimming pared 5 bases from V and 9 bases from J, leaving 26 bases between. Germline CDR1 and CDR2: SGHVS and FQNEAQ. The CDR3 loop spans 17 amino acids. The CDR3 reads CASSPSLGGDDYRPQHF. CDR3 nucleotide sequence: TGTGCCAGCAGCCCAAGCTTGGGAGGGGACGACTATCGGCCCCAGCATTTT.

The sample holds many counts of this clonotype. CDR3 sequence (DNA): TGTGCCTGGAGTGTCAGACTAGGGGGCTACGAGCAGTACTTC. Translating gives CAWSVRLGGYEQYF. The chain recombines TRBV30 with TRBJ2-7; D might be TRBD1 or TRBD2, each matching 6 bases. Per germline, CDR1 GTSNPN and CDR2 SVGIG (reference sequence). This CDR3 comprises 14 residues. Trimming pared 0 bases from V and 3 bases from J, leaving 12 bases between.

The chain links TRBV5-1 to TRBJ2-3; D might be TRBD2 (6 bases). Deletions cut 4 bases from V and 5 bases from J, with 14 bases between. The germline CDR1 and CDR2 sequences are SGHRS and YFSETQ. The CDR3 is 14 amino acids. CDR3 residues: CASSPGLGGDTQYF. The DNA of the CDR3 is TGCGCCAGCAGCCCAGGGCTGGGGGGAGATACGCAGTATTTT.

Concerning this clonotype itself: A much larger clone differs by one base, so this may be a read error. The chain has TRBV12-3 or TRBV12-4 and TRBJ2-5; perhaps TRBD1 as D (5 bases). There are 13 residues in the CDR3. CDR3 protein: CACSFQGVETQYF. Here the CDR3 DNA reads TGTGCCTGCAGTTTCCAAGGGGTAGAGACCCAGTACTTC.

This clonotype turned up a few times. The gene calls are TRBV14 and TRBJ2-3; a possible D gene is TRBD1 (5 bases). This CDR3 contains 13 residues. V lost 10 bases, J lost 4 bases, and 15 bases lay in between. CDR1 is SGHDN and CDR2 is FVKESK in the germline V gene. CDR3 protein: CATTSQGSDTQYF. DNA of the CDR3: TGTGCCACTACCTCCCAGGGCTCAGATACGCAGTATTTT.